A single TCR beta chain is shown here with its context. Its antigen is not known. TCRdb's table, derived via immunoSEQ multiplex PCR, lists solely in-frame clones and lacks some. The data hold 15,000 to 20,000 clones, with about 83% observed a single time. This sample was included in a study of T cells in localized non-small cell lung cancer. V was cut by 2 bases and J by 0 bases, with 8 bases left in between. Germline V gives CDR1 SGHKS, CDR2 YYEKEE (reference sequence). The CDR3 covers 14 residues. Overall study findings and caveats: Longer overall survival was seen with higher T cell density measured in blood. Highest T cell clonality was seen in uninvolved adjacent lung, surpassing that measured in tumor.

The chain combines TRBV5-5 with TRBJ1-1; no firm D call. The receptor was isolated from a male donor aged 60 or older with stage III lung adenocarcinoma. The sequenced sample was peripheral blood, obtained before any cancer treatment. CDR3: CASSFARMNTEAFF. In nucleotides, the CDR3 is TGTGCCAGCAGCTTTGCTAGAATGAACACTGAAGCTTTCTTT. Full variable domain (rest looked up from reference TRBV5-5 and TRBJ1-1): DAGVTQSPTHLIKTRGQQVTLRCSPISGHKSVSWYQQVLGQGPQFIFQYYEKEERGRGNFPDRFSARQFPNYSSELNVNALLLGDSALYLCASSFARMNTEAFFGQGTRLTVV.